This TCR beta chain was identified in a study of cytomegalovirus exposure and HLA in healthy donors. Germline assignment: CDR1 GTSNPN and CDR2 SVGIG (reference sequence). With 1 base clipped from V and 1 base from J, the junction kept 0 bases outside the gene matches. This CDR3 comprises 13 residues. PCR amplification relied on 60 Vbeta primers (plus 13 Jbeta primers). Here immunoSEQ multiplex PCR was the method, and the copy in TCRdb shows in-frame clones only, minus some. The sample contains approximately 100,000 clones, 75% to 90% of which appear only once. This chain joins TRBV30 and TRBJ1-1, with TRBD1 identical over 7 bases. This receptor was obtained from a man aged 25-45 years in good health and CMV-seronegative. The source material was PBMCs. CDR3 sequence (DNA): TGTGCCTGGAGTGACAGGGGGAACACTGAAGCTTTCTTT. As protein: CAWSDRGNTEAFF.